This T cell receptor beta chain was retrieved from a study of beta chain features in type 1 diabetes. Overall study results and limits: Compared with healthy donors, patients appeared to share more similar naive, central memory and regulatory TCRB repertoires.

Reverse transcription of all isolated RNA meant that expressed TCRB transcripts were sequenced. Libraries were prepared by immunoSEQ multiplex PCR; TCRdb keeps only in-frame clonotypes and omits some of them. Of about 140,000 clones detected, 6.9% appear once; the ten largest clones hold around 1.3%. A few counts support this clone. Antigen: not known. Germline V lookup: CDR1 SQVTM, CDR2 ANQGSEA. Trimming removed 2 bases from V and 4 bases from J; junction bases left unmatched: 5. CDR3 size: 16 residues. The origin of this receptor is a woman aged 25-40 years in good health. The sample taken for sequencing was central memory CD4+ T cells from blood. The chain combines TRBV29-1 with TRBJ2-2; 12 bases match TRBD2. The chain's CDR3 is CSVELPSGRVTGELFF. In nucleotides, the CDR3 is TGCAGCGTTGAACTCCCTAGCGGGAGGGTCACCGGGGAGCTGTTTTTT.